Below, one T cell receptor (beta chain) is given with its context. Its matching antigen is unknown. The table came from immunoSEQ multiplex PCR; TCRdb's copy has only in-frame clones and leaves some out. The sample shows about 100,000 clones, just under 90% of them seen only once. The sample comes from a study of T cell responses to AZD1222 COVID-19 vaccine. Broader study findings: Baseline seropositivity characterized only six AZD1222 recipients.

This CDR3 is 16 amino acids long. With 5 bases clipped from V and 6 bases from J, the junction kept 15 bases outside the gene matches. Per the germline V gene, CDR1 is SSHAT and CDR2 is FNYEAQ (reference sequence). The sequence derives from an adult in good health. This chain links TRBV7-7 with TRBJ2-5; 7 nucleotides agree with TRBD2. The material was peripheral blood, obtained on day 0 of AZD1222 vaccination. This chain's CDR3 is CASSPSGEGPSKTQYF. The CDR3 DNA is TGTGCCAGCAGCCCCTCCGGGGAGGGACCCTCCAAGACCCAGTACTTC.